This T cell receptor (beta chain) was sequenced during a study of spatial heterogeneity in lung cancer. Study summary: A strong correlation was found between TCR transcript counts in tumor regions and a T cell module score derived from matched bulk RNA-seq. The library had UMIs, and each TCR and UMI pair averaged more than ten raw reads.

Germline-derived CDR1 and CDR2 are MNHEY and SMNVEV (reference sequence). The CDR3 extends over 15 amino acids. Losses at the gene ends were 1 base for V and 9 bases for J; bases not matched to a gene: 5. This clonotype was counted at least ten times. The antigen is not known. Broader study findings: How many expanded intratumoral alpha and beta TCRs were present tracked the tumor mutation count, which was a count of nonsynonymous mutations. Of tumor T cells, an estimated coverage of around 6.3% was reached for alpha chains and 13% for beta chains.

TCRdb reprocessed the 5' RACE reads with MiXCR, giving one entry per CDR3 protein. The sample lists 15,000 or so distinct CDR3 sequences; about 4.8% were seen once. Sample time point: sample taken at primary tumor resection. TCRs were sequenced from unsorted whole RNA of tumor, nontumor lung or PBMC. The sequencing used lung tumor tissue, collected at surgery. The origin of this receptor is a female donor with early-stage non-small cell lung cancer. V and J are TRBV27 and TRBJ2-1; TRBD2 aligns across 11 bases. The CDR3 spells CASSLWGLAVGEQFF. The CDR3 coding sequence is TGTGCCAGCAGTTTATGGGGACTAGCGGTGGGTGAGCAGTTCTTC.